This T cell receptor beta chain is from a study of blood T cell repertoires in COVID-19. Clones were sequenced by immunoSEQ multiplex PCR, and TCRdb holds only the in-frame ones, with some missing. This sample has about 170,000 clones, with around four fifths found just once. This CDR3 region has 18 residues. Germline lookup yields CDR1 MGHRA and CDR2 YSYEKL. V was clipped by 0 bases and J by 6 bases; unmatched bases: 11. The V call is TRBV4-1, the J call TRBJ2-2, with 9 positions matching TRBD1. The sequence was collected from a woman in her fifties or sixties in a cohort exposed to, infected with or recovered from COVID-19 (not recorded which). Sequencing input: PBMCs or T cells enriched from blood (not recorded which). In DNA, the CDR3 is TGCGCCAGCAGCCAAGAGCATTGGACAGGGGCCCTATCCGGGGAGCTGTTTTTT. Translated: CASSQEHWTGALSGELFF.